The 23 T cell receptor beta chains in this list originate from one sample, sequenced in a study of shared clonotypes between healthy human individuals. Sequencing was performed with immunoSEQ multiplex PCR; in TCRdb, only in-frame clones are kept and a portion is missing. The sample shows over a million clones, roughly 96% of them seen only once. The sample was naive CD4+ T cells sorted from blood. The subset denotes: CD45RA+ positively selected. These receptors were obtained from a man aged 30 to 45 in good health.

This clone appeared once. This chain joins TRBV5-6 and TRBJ2-7, with 7 bases fitting TRBD1. Germline CDR1 SGHDT, CDR2 YYEEEE. V was pared by 5 bases and J by 3 bases, with 14 bases of the junction left unmatched. The CDR3 is 16 residues long. The CDR3 loop is CASRGVGTDKRYEQYF. In DNA, the CDR3 is TGTGCCAGCAGGGGGGTTGGGACAGACAAACGCTACGAGCAGTACTTC.

As for this clone: Other nucleotide sequences in the sample specify the same CDR3. The CDR3 reads CASSLGSSGSGDTQYF. The CDR3 DNA follows: TGCGCCAGCAGCTTGGGATCTAGCGGGAGTGGAGATACGCAGTATTTT. The V call is TRBV5-1, the J call TRBJ2-3; 10 bases line up with TRBD2. V lost 0 bases, J lost 5 bases, and 6 bases stayed unmatched. The CDR3 sequence is 16 residues long. CDR1 SGHRS and CDR2 YFSETQ come from the germline V gene.

This clone was observed once. This chain links TRBV5-5 with TRBJ2-7; D is possibly TRBD2 (6 bases). The germline CDR1 and CDR2 sequences are SGHKS and YYEKEE (reference sequence). V lost 7 bases, J lost 2 bases, and 13 bases lay in between. The CDR3 is made up of 13 amino acids. This chain's CDR3 is CASSGGGAYEQYF. The CDR3 nucleotides are TGTGCCAGCTCGGGCGGAGGGGCCTACGAGCAGTACTTC.

CDR3 residues: CASSYQDGIEAFF. CDR3 DNA sequence: TGTGCCAGCAGTTATCAAGACGGTATTGAAGCTTTCTTT. V is TRBV6-6 and J is TRBJ1-1; no reliable D call. With 3 bases removed from V and 7 bases from J, the gap between germline ends came to 12 bases. Germline-derived CDR1 and CDR2 are MNHNY and SVGAGI (reference sequence). The CDR3 runs to 13 residues.

The genes are TRBV9 and TRBJ1-4; D remains unclear. CDR3 size: 15 residues. The germline V gene encodes CDR1 SGDLS and CDR2 YYNGEE. The V and J ends lost 0 bases and 4 bases respectively, with 10 bases between them. The CDR3 DNA is TGTGCCAGCAGCGTAGGTCCGAAGCTTAATGAAAAACTGTTTTTT. Protein: CASSVGPKLNEKLFF. The full variable domain, in which reference TRBV9 and TRBJ1-4 provide the parts outside the CDR3, is DSGVTQTPKHLITATGQRVTLRCSPRSGDLSVYWYQQSLDQGLQFLIQYYNGEERAKGNILERFSAQQFPDLHSELNLSSLELGDSALYFCASSVGPKLNEKLFFGSGTQLSVL.

The CDR3 sequence: CANRAGAQGTQYF. The CDR3 DNA follows: TGTGCCAACAGGGCCGGGGCACAGGGGACGCAGTATTTT. The V gene is TRBV2, the J gene TRBJ2-3; 7 positions match TRBD1. The CDR3 consists of 13 residues. Germline lookup yields CDR1 SNHLY and CDR2 FYNNEI. Losses at the gene ends were 10 bases for V and 9 bases for J; bases not matched to a gene: 13.

This chain's CDR3 is CATSREPQGGVLYF. The CDR3 DNA is TGTGCCACCAGCAGAGAACCTCAGGGGGGGGTGCTGTACTTC. The chain has TRBV15 and TRBJ2-7; D assignment may be TRBD1 or TRBD2 (7 bases each). Trimming took 0 bases from V and 12 from J, leaving 18 bases between them. This CDR3 is 14 amino acids long. Germline CDR1 is LNHNV and CDR2 is YYDKDF (reference sequence).

V gene TRBV11-2 combines with J gene TRBJ2-2; no definite D call. The CDR3 loop spans 11 amino acids. V was trimmed by 4 bases and J by 10 bases, leaving 7 bases between them. Looked up from germline, CDR1 is SGHAT and CDR2 is FQNNGV. The CDR3 DNA is TGTGCCAGCAGCTCGACGGTGGAGCTGTTTTTT. This gives the protein CASSSTVELFF.

The V and J genes are TRBV10-3 and TRBJ2-7; 10 bases fit TRBD2. The CDR3 is made up of 17 amino acids. The germline CDR1 and CDR2 sequences are ENHRY and SYGVKD. After removal of 4 bases from V and 3 bases from J, the junction contained 12 bases not matched to a gene. For the CDR3, the DNA is TGTGCCATCAGTGGGGCCAAATCGGGACTAGCGATCTACGAGCAGTACTTC. It specifies CAISGAKSGLAIYEQYF.

This chain uses TRBV2 with TRBJ2-1; 11 nucleotides match TRBD2. Germline V lookup: CDR1 SNHLY, CDR2 FYNNEI. CDR3 length: 16 residues. V shed 7 bases, J shed 0 bases, and the junction held 5 bases outside the gene matches. The CDR3 here is CASKGTSGSSYNEQFF. The CDR3 DNA sequence: TGTGCCAGCAAAGGGACTAGCGGAAGCTCCTACAATGAGCAGTTCTTC.

J is TRBJ2-5 and V is TRBV29-1; D is perhaps TRBD1 or TRBD2 (6 bases each). CDR3 length: 20 residues. V shed 4 bases and J shed 1 base, with 31 bases lying between them. CDR1 is SQVTM, CDR2 ANQGSEA, per germline. The CDR3 region has the DNA TGCAGCGTTGTGTTCTTTAGGCCGGGAGCGTTGGACAGTCCCCAAGAGACCCAGTACTTC. Translation gives CSVVFFRPGALDSPQETQYF.

The genes are TRBV5-6 and TRBJ2-7; D may be TRBD1 (5 bases). CDR1 is SGHDT, CDR2 YYEEEE, per germline. Trimming removed 1 base from V and 4 bases from J, with 15 bases in between. The CDR3 is 15 residues long. CDR3 residues: CASSLTGLTLYEQYF. The CDR3 nucleotides read TGTGCCAGCAGCTTGACAGGCCTAACCCTATACGAGCAGTACTTC.

The chain links TRBV18 to TRBJ2-1; D is unclear. This CDR3 spans 17 amino acids. Germline values: CDR1 KGHSH, CDR2 LQKENI. V lost 2 bases and J lost 3, with 17 bases in between. The CDR3 here is CASSPSRAAQVYNEQFF. The CDR3, as DNA: TGTGCCAGCTCACCATCCCGGGCCGCCCAGGTCTACAATGAGCAGTTCTTC.

This chain uses TRBV2 with TRBJ2-1; TRBD1 aligns across 8 bases. The CDR3 contains 14 residues. In germline, CDR1 is SNHLY, CDR2 FYNNEI. The trim removed 10 bases at V and 2 bases at J, leaving 7 bases unmatched. In DNA, the CDR3 is TGTGCCACCACAGGGGGGCTGGCCTACAATGAGCAGTTCTTC. Its translation is CATTGGLAYNEQFF.

V gene TRBV28 combines with J gene TRBJ2-7; 8 nucleotides line up with TRBD2. The CDR3 runs 14 residues. Trimming cost V 7 bases and J 0 bases; bases outside gene matches: 5. CDR1 MDHEN and CDR2 SYDVKM come from the germline V gene. The CDR3 sequence is CASTELADSYEQYF. CDR3 DNA: TGTGCCAGCACCGAACTAGCGGACTCCTACGAGCAGTACTTC. The full variable domain, in which reference TRBV28 and TRBJ2-7 provide the parts outside the CDR3, is DVKVTQSSRYLVKRTGEKVFLECVQDMDHENMFWYRQDPGLGLRLIYFSYDVKMKEKGDIPEGYSVSREKKERFSLILESASTNQTSMYLCASTELADSYEQYFGPGTRLTVT.

The chain combines TRBV7-6 with TRBJ2-3; D is unclear. Trimming removed 1 base at V and 1 base at J, with 9 bases between. CDR1 and CDR2 from the germline V gene are SGHVS and FNYEAQ. The length of the CDR3 is 15 residues. The CDR3 DNA sequence: TGTGCCAGCAGCTTAGTTGGGTCACGCACAGATACGCAGTATTTT. Amino acids: CASSLVGSRTDTQYF.

The gene calls are TRBV7-2 and TRBJ2-7; D not certain. Germline V gene sequence: CDR1 SGHTA, CDR2 FQGNSA. The CDR3 covers 13 residues. Trimming removed 4 bases at V and 5 bases at J, with 12 bases between. The CDR3: CASSSPSRNEQYF. CDR3 nucleotide sequence: TGTGCCAGCAGCTCACCCAGCAGGAACGAGCAGTACTTC.

The chain employs TRBV18 and TRBJ2-5; 7 nucleotides align to TRBD2. V dropped 6 bases and J dropped 2; count of bases not matched to a gene: 15. The CDR3 consists of 17 residues. The germline V gene encodes CDR1 KGHSH and CDR2 LQKENI. CDR3 protein: CASSSTVLAAIQETQYF. The CDR3 DNA reads TGTGCCAGCTCCTCCACGGTCCTAGCGGCCATACAAGAGACCCAGTACTTC.

V is TRBV5-6 and J is TRBJ2-3; 8 nucleotides align to TRBD1. V was pared by 3 bases and J by 2 bases, with 14 bases of the junction left unmatched. Germline CDR1 SGHDT, CDR2 YYEEEE. This CDR3 spans 18 amino acids. The CDR3: CASSSVGSGGAYTDTQYF. The CDR3 coding sequence is TGTGCCAGCAGCTCGGTCGGCTCAGGGGGCGCGTACACAGATACGCAGTATTTT. The full variable domain, in which reference TRBV5-6 and TRBJ2-3 provide the parts outside the CDR3, is DAGVTQSPTHLIKTRGQQVTLRCSPKSGHDTVSWYQQALGQGPQFIFQYYEEEERQRGNFPDRFSGHQFPNYSSELNVNALLLGDSALYLCASSSVGSGGAYTDTQYFGPGTRLTVL.

The V call is TRBV9, the J call TRBJ2-2; no clear D gene. CDR1 SGDLS and CDR2 YYNGEE come from the germline V gene. The V end was cut by 0 bases, the J end by 0 bases, with 9 bases between. The CDR3 spans 16 residues. Here the CDR3 reads CASSVGQTPNTGELFF. The CDR3 nucleotides read TGTGCCAGCAGCGTAGGCCAGACCCCGAACACCGGGGAGCTGTTTTTT. The full variable domain, with the rest looked up from reference TRBV9 and TRBJ2-2, is DSGVTQTPKHLITATGQRVTLRCSPRSGDLSVYWYQQSLDQGLQFLIQYYNGEERAKGNILERFSAQQFPDLHSELNLSSLELGDSALYFCASSVGQTPNTGELFFGEGSRLTVL.

Only one count was recorded for this clone. CDR3 protein: CASSSYTRSANTGELFF. DNA of the CDR3: TGTGCCAGCAGTTCATACACTCGGAGCGCGAACACCGGGGAGCTGTTTTTT. This chain links TRBV28 with TRBJ2-2; unclear D gene. The germline V gene encodes CDR1 MDHEN and CDR2 SYDVKM. The CDR3 contains 17 residues. V lost 4 bases, J lost 0 bases, and 15 bases lay in between.

CDR3 sequence: CASSPGPGRWEQYF. The CDR3, as DNA: TGTGCCAGCAGCCCGGGGCCGGGGCGGTGGGAGCAGTACTTC. The chain is built from TRBV7-2 and TRBJ2-7, with D possibly being TRBD1 or TRBD2 (5 bases each). V was trimmed by 5 bases and J by 7 bases, leaving 18 bases between them. The germline V gene has CDR1 SGHTA and CDR2 FQGNSA. The CDR3 is 14 residues long.

About this clone itself: At one end, the junction sequence differs from germline, possibly due to a read error. The chain employs TRBV7-7 and TRBJ2-5; D uncertain. In germline, CDR1 is SSHAT, CDR2 FNYEAQ (reference sequence). The CDR3 has 13 amino acids. The CDR3 DNA reads TGTGCTAGCAGCCGACCCGATCAAGAGACCCAGTACTTC. Protein sequence: CASSRPDQETQYF.